This T cell receptor (beta chain) was captured by sequencing in a study of long-term antiretroviral therapy in people with HIV. The CDR3 loop spans 15 amino acids. Trimming at V came to 2 bases and at J to 5 bases, leaving 6 bases not matched to a gene. Looked up from germline, CDR1 is MGHDK and CDR2 is SYGVNS. Survey-level immunoSEQ v3.0 assays were run. The repertoire was sequenced with immunoSEQ multiplex PCR; TCRdb's copy has only in-frame clones and lacks some. Seen here are about 25,000 clones, more than 70% observed once, and the top ten hold just over 5%. The V gene is TRBV25-1, the J gene TRBJ2-5, with 9 bases fitting TRBD1. The receptor was derived from a man aged 18-30 years with HIV. The sample in question was unsorted PBMCs, obtained 3 years after starting antiretroviral therapy. The CDR3 DNA reads as TGTGCCAGCAGTGAAGGACAGGGGCGGGGGGAGACCCAGTACTTC. This encodes CASSEGQGRGETQYF.